A selection of T cell receptor beta chains follows, all from one sample in a study of blood T cell repertoires in COVID-19. TCRdb's table, derived via immunoSEQ multiplex PCR, lists solely in-frame clones and lacks some. Seen here are approximately 82,000 clones, approximately 82% observed once, and the top ten hold around 7%. The sample was peripheral blood. These receptors all stem from a man aged 50 to 59 with active or convalescent COVID-19. Both conserved end residues are part of each CDR3. A D gene is named only where the DNA matches it firmly. Clone size is not always given. Where it is, it says once, few, many or a class for expanded clones.

CASSQSVTDRVYEQYF	TGCGCCAGCAGTCAATCCGTTACCGACAGGGTGTACGAGCAGTACTTC	TRBD1	TRBJ2-7	TRBV23-1	.
CASSRGTGSYEQYF	TGTGCCAGCAGCCGGGGCACAGGGTCCTACGAGCAGTACTTC	.	TRBJ2-7	TRBV5-4	medium-sized
CASRPQTGEYGYTF	TGTGCCAGCAGACCCCAGACAGGGGAATATGGCTACACCTTC	TRBD1	TRBJ1-2	TRBV27	.
CASSLGPEYVELFF	TGTGCCAGCAGCTTAGGACCGGAGTATGTGGAGCTGTTTTTT	.	TRBJ2-2	TRBV7-9	.
CASSLAGTVSGYGYTF	TGTGCCAGCAGCTTAGCAGGGACTGTAAGTGGCTATGGCTACACCTTC	.	TRBJ1-2	TRBV2	few
CASSPRFYNEQFF	TGCGCCAGCAGCCCCAGGTTCTACAATGAGCAGTTCTTC	.	TRBJ2-1	TRBV4-1	.
CATKDGRGGEAFF	TGTGCCACCAAGGACGGTAGGGGTGGTGAAGCTTTCTTT	.	TRBJ1-1	TRBV19	.
CASSLALAGGNTDTQYF	TGCGCCAGCAGCTTGGCTTTAGCGGGGGGGAACACAGATACGCAGTATTTT	TRBD2	TRBJ2-3	TRBV5-1	.
CASSGARDEQYF	TGTGCCAGCAGTGGCGCCAGGGATGAGCAGTACTTC	.	TRBJ2-7	TRBV2	.
CSASDSRPSSSYEQYF	TGCAGTGCTAGTGATTCGAGGCCATCGAGCTCCTACGAGCAGTACTTC	.	TRBJ2-7	TRBV20-1	.
CATAGTLNQPQHF	TGTGCCACCGCGGGGACCCTCAATCAGCCCCAGCATTTT	.	TRBJ1-5	TRBV6-6	.
CASSGQGAVKLFF	TGCGCCAGCAGCGGACAGGGAGCGGTAAAACTGTTTTTT	TRBD1	TRBJ1-4	TRBV10-2	once
CASRRAGTSTDTQYF	TGTGCCAGCAGACGAGCGGGGACTAGCACAGATACGCAGTATTTT	TRBD2	TRBJ2-3	TRBV27	.
CASSYRQGIYGYTF	TGTGCCAGCAGTTACCGGCAGGGTATCTATGGCTACACCTTC	.	TRBJ1-2	TRBV6-5	.
CASSTEWASNYGYTF	TGTGCCAGCAGCACCGAGTGGGCGTCGAACTATGGCTACACCTTC	.	TRBJ1-2	TRBV9	.
CASSLFFSAGNYGYTF	TGCGCCAGCAGCCTATTTTTTTCGGCAGGGAACTATGGCTACACCTTC	.	TRBJ1-2	TRBV23-1	once
CASMKTSALGDTQYF	TGTGCCAGTATGAAGACTAGCGCCCTAGGAGATACGCAGTATTTT	TRBD2	TRBJ2-3	TRBV19	few
CAWSVRPRATDTQYF	TGTGCCTGGAGTGTACGGCCGCGGGCCACAGATACGCAGTATTTT	.	TRBJ2-3	TRBV30	.
CASSPQGPDTQYF	TGCGCCAGCAGCCCTCAGGGCCCAGATACGCAGTATTTT	.	TRBJ2-3	TRBV5-1	.
CATSVRHPAYSNQPQHF	TGTGCCACCAGTGTACGACATCCAGCCTATAGCAATCAGCCCCAGCATTTT	.	TRBJ1-5	TRBV24-1	.